A single sample is the source of the 30 T cell receptor beta chains below, sequenced in a study of blood T cell repertoires in COVID-19. Clones were read by immunoSEQ multiplex PCR, and TCRdb kept only the in-frame ones, dropping some. The repertoire holds some 200,000 clones, with approximately 80% as singletons. Input material: peripheral blood. All receptors derive from a woman in her forties who had recovered from COVID-19.

Here the CDR3 reads CASSRQGTYGYTF. The CDR3 region has the DNA TGTGCCAGCTCACGACAGGGGACCTATGGCTACACCTTC. The rearrangement links TRBV18 to TRBJ1-2; 8 bases line up with TRBD1. CDR1 KGHSH and CDR2 LQKENI come from the germline V gene. Trimming took 4 bases from V and 4 from J; bases not matched to a gene: 2. The CDR3 is 13 residues long.

The rearrangement joins TRBV21-1 to TRBJ2-3; TRBD1, the table's D call, lacks a check against the DNA. TRBV21-1 is described as a pseudogene. The CDR3 contains 15 residues. The CDR3 reads CASSQRQTRTDTQYF. CDR3 nucleotide sequence: TGTGCCAGCAGCCAACGACAGACTCGCACAGATACGCAGTATTTT.

The chain couples TRBV28 to TRBJ1-4; 7 bases map to TRBD1. The CDR3 runs 14 residues. Germline trimming cut 7 bases from V and 14 bases from J; bases unmatched to any gene: 16. From germline, CDR1 is MDHEN and CDR2 SYDVKM. The CDR3: CASTKGQPVPKLFF. As DNA, the CDR3 is TGTGCCAGCACGAAGGGACAGCCAGTCCCCAAGCTGTTTTTT.

CDR3 bases: TGTGCCAGCAGCTCGAACAGGATGAACACTGAAGCTTTCTTT. It translates to CASSSNRMNTEAFF. The chain links TRBV11-2 to TRBJ1-1; perhaps TRBD1 as D (5 bases). In germline, CDR1 is SGHAT, CDR2 FQNNGV. Trimming left V 4 bases short and J 0 bases short, with 9 bases between. This CDR3 is 14 amino acids long. Full variable domain (rest looked up from reference TRBV11-2 and TRBJ1-1): EAGVAQSPRYKIIEKRQSVAFWCNPISGHATLYWYQQILGQGPKLLIQFQNNGVVDDSQLPKDRFSAERLKGVDSTLKIQPAKLEDSAVYLCASSSNRMNTEAFFGQGTRLTVV.

The chain links TRBV9 to TRBJ1-1, with D possibly being TRBD1 (5 bases). Germline-derived CDR1 and CDR2 are SGDLS and YYNGEE. V lost 4 bases to trimming and J lost 3 bases, with 19 bases between them. The CDR3 is made up of 16 amino acids. Here the CDR3 reads CASSPGRGLRDTEAFF. DNA of the CDR3: TGTGCCAGCAGCCCGGGGAGGGGCCTCAGAGACACTGAAGCTTTCTTT.

The gene calls are TRBV7-8 and TRBJ1-1, with TRBD1 identical over 7 bases. With 5 bases clipped from V and 4 bases from J, the junction kept 7 bases outside the gene matches. Germline CDR1 is SGHVS and CDR2 is FQNEAQ. This CDR3 region has 14 residues. CDR3 DNA sequence: TGTGCCAGCAGCGTATTACAGGGGAGCACTGAAGCTTTCTTT. This sequence encodes CASSVLQGSTEAFF.

J is TRBJ2-1 and V is TRBV19; D gene unclear. Germline V gives CDR1 LNHDA, CDR2 SQIVND (reference sequence). Trimming cost V 4 bases and J 0 bases, with 10 bases left between them. The CDR3 sequence is 15 residues long. CDR3 DNA: TGTGCCAGTAGTACCTCGGTGAGCTCCTACAATGAGCAGTTCTTC. Protein sequence: CASSTSVSSYNEQFF.

As to this clone: The sample holds other DNA sequences that translate to the same CDR3. The rearrangement uses TRBV18 and TRBJ2-7; 7 bases fit TRBD1. This CDR3 is built from 14 residues. Losses at the gene ends were 3 bases for V and 1 base for J; bases not matched to a gene: 3. The germline V gene has CDR1 KGHSH and CDR2 LQKENI. CDR3 coding DNA: TGTGCCAGCTCACCCGGGACAGAGTCCTACGAGCAGTACTTC. It is translated as CASSPGTESYEQYF.

The genes are TRBV5-8 and TRBJ1-4; 10 bases line up with TRBD1. This CDR3 spans 18 amino acids. V shed 2 bases, J shed 4 bases, and the junction held 11 bases outside the gene matches. Germline lookup yields CDR1 SGHTS and CDR2 YDEGEE. The DNA for the CDR3 is TGTGCCAGCAGCTTACCGGGACAGGGGACCCCAAGTAATGAAAAACTGTTTTTT. This sequence encodes CASSLPGQGTPSNEKLFF.

V gene TRBV4-3 combines with J gene TRBJ2-3; D is perhaps TRBD2 (5 bases). The CDR3 runs to 16 residues. In germline, CDR1 is LGHNA, CDR2 YSLEER. V lost 0 bases, J lost 1 base, and 11 bases lay in between. The CDR3 DNA reads as TGCGCCAGCAGCCAAGAAAGTGGACTCCGCACAGATACGCAGTATTTT. Translated: CASSQESGLRTDTQYF.

The chain links TRBV6-5 to TRBJ2-3, with 9 bases identical to TRBD1. In germline, CDR1 is MNHEY, CDR2 SVGAGI. V lost 9 bases, J lost 4 bases, and 8 bases stayed unmatched. The length of the CDR3 is 14 residues. In DNA form, the CDR3 reads TGTGCCAGTAAACGGACAGGGGCTCCAGATACGCAGTATTTT. The encoded protein is CASKRTGAPDTQYF.

This rearrangement joins TRBV19 to TRBJ1-1; D unclear. The CDR3 runs 13 residues. The V gene lost 1 base and the J gene lost 1 base, with 4 bases spanning the gap. Germline CDR1 LNHDA, CDR2 SQIVND (reference sequence). CDR3 sequence: CASSIGQNTEAFF. The CDR3 DNA reads TGTGCCAGTAGTATAGGACAGAACACTGAAGCTTTCTTT. Full variable domain (missing parts from reference TRBV19 and TRBJ1-1): DGGITQSPKYLFRKEGQNVTLSCEQNLNHDAMYWYRQDPGQGLRLIYYSQIVNDFQKGDIAEGYSVSREKKESFPLTVTSAQKNPTAFYLCASSIGQNTEAFFGQGTRLTVV.

The rearrangement links TRBV11-2 to TRBJ2-3, with TRBD2 matching over 10 bases. V was pared by 11 bases and J by 5 bases, with 10 bases of the junction left unmatched. The CDR3 loop spans 14 amino acids. The germline gives CDR1 SGHAT, CDR2 FQNNGV. The CDR3 loop is CASCISGGGDTQYF. The CDR3 nucleotides are TGTGCCTCTTGTATAAGCGGGGGGGGAGATACGCAGTATTTT.

The V and J genes are TRBV6-5 and TRBJ2-3, with 8 bases lining up with TRBD2. The CDR3 sequence is 15 residues long. Losses at the gene ends were 8 bases for V and 5 bases for J; bases not matched to a gene: 12. In germline, CDR1 is MNHEY, CDR2 SVGAGI. The CDR3 reads CASSPTGGVVDTQYF. The CDR3 DNA reads TGTGCCAGCTCCCCCACGGGGGGGGTTGTAGATACGCAGTATTTT.

The CDR3 reads CASSPRWTGVSPLHF. CDR3 nucleotides: TGTGCCAGCAGCCCCCGGTGGACAGGGGTTTCACCCCTCCACTTT. The chain couples TRBV6-2 or TRBV6-3 to TRBJ1-6; 9 positions match TRBD1. Germline V lookup: CDR1 MNHEY, CDR2 SVGEGT. This CDR3 has 15 amino acids. Trimming cost V 6 bases and J 9 bases; bases outside gene matches: 9.

The chain joins TRBV5-5 to TRBJ1-2, with a possible D match to TRBD1 (5 bases). Trimming removed 2 bases from V and 4 bases from J, with 12 bases in between. This CDR3 has 14 amino acids. Germline loops: CDR1 SGHKS, CDR2 YYEKEE (reference sequence). CDR3 loop: CASSFATASYGYTF. CDR3 bases: TGTGCCAGCAGCTTCGCGACAGCCTCCTATGGCTACACCTTC.

CDR3 residues: CASSLVGQKLFF. The CDR3 nucleotides read TGTGCCAGCAGCTTGGTGGGCCAGAAACTGTTTTTT. The gene calls are TRBV5-8 and TRBJ1-4; no reliable D call. Germline assignment: CDR1 SGHTS and CDR2 YDEGEE. Trimming took off 0 bases at V and 11 bases at J, with 8 bases between the two ends. The CDR3 consists of 12 residues.

CDR3 nucleotides: TGCGCCAGCAGCTTGGGACAGGGGGCTAACGGGGAGCTGTTTTTT. Translated, it gives CASSLGQGANGELFF. The J gene is TRBJ2-2, the V gene TRBV5-1; TRBD1 matches at 10 bases. The germline gives CDR1 SGHRS, CDR2 YFSETQ. This CDR3 comprises 15 residues. V lost 0 bases, J lost 7 bases, and 3 bases stayed unmatched.

The rearrangement joins TRBV12-3 or TRBV12-4 to TRBJ2-3; a weak D match, TRBD1 (5 bases). The germline V and J ends were trimmed by 3 bases and 4 bases, with 8 bases remaining between them. The length of the CDR3 is 13 residues. The CDR3 region is CASSFTGPDTQYF. The CDR3, as DNA: TGTGCCAGCAGTTTTACAGGACCAGATACGCAGTATTTT.

This clone occurred once. The chain recombines TRBV3-1 (or the pseudogene TRBV3-2) with TRBJ2-7; 7 bases map to TRBD1. This CDR3 contains 17 residues. Per the germline V gene, CDR1 is LGHDT and CDR2 is YNNKEL (reference sequence). J gave up 3 bases and V 5 bases, and 16 bases lay outside the gene matches. In nucleotides, the CDR3 is TGTGCCAGCAGCGGAGACAGGGAGCGTCTGAATCTCTACGAGCAGTACTTC. Its translation: CASSGDRERLNLYEQYF.

The chain combines TRBV27 with TRBJ2-3; tentative D call: TRBD1 (6 bases). Germline V gene data show CDR1 as MNHEY and CDR2 as SMNVEV (reference sequence). The CDR3 length is 15 residues. V gave up 6 bases and J gave up 0 bases, with 13 bases separating them. The DNA for the CDR3 is TGTGCCAGCAGCTTAACAGGGTTTAGCACAGATACGCAGTATTTT. Amino acids: CASSLTGFSTDTQYF.

Only one count was recorded for this clone. The same CDR3 also results from other DNA sequences found in this sample. The genes are TRBV6-2 or TRBV6-3 and TRBJ1-1, with unresolved D. The CDR3 sequence is 13 residues long. V gave up 2 bases and J gave up 2 bases, with 6 bases separating them. Germline loops: CDR1 MNHEY, CDR2 SVGEGT. DNA of the CDR3: TGTGCCAGCAGTTACCTCCTTAACACTGAAGCTTTCTTT. Translated, it gives CASSYLLNTEAFF.

The gene calls are TRBV3-1 (or the pseudogene TRBV3-2) and TRBJ2-7; 7 nucleotides match TRBD2. The germline V gene encodes CDR1 LGHDT and CDR2 YNNKEL (reference sequence). The CDR3 extends over 14 amino acids. Losses at the gene ends were 5 bases for V and 1 base for J; bases not matched to a gene: 5. The CDR3 bases are TGTGCCAGCAGCGTACGGGGGGAATCCTACGAGCAGTACTTC. Its protein product is CASSVRGESYEQYF.

V gene TRBV6-1 combines with J gene TRBJ1-5; no clear D gene. Germline V gene sequence: CDR1 MNHNS, CDR2 SASEGT. Trimming stripped 1 base from V and 2 bases from J, with 6 bases between. This CDR3 spans 14 amino acids. CDR3 residues: CASSEVSRNQPQHF. The DNA of the CDR3 is TGTGCCAGCAGTGAAGTTAGTCGCAATCAGCCCCAGCATTTT.

The chain carries TRBV7-9 and TRBJ1-2, with TRBD1 matching 8 bases. The CDR3 extends over 15 amino acids. Germline V gene lookup returns CDR1 SEHNR and CDR2 FQNEAQ (reference sequence). The V segment lost 5 bases and the J segment 3 bases; nucleotides outside the gene matches: 8. The CDR3 protein is CASSPGQVYDYGYTF. The CDR3 DNA sequence: TGTGCCAGCAGCCCGGGACAGGTTTATGACTATGGCTACACCTTC.

This clone was counted once. The rearrangement links TRBV7-6 to TRBJ2-1; 7 positions match TRBD2. Germline-derived CDR1 and CDR2 are SGHVS and FNYEAQ. The length of the CDR3 is 16 residues. Unmatched junction bases numbered 12, after V lost 5 bases and J lost 5 bases. The CDR3 region has the DNA TGTGCCAGCAGCCCCGGTTGGGCTAGCGGTAACAATGAGCAGTTCTTC. Translated, it gives CASSPGWASGNNEQFF.

V usage is TRBV12-3 or TRBV12-4 and J usage is TRBJ1-1, with a weak D call TRBD1 (6 bases). The V end was cut by 6 bases, the J end by 5 bases, with 10 bases between. The CDR3 has 12 residues. The CDR3 reads CASSVQGTEAFF. Here the CDR3 DNA reads TGTGCCAGCAGCGTACAGGGAACTGAAGCTTTCTTT.

This clone has a handful of counts. V gene TRBV7-3 combines with J gene TRBJ2-2; 9 bases map to TRBD2. V shed 5 bases, J shed 2 bases, and the junction held 3 bases outside the gene matches. Germline CDR1 is SGHTA and CDR2 is FQGTGA. The CDR3 consists of 15 residues. The CDR3 protein is CASSVAGENTGELFF. DNA of the CDR3: TGTGCCAGCAGCGTAGCGGGGGAAAACACCGGGGAGCTGTTTTTT.

This chain joins TRBV19 and TRBJ1-1; D might be TRBD1 (6 bases). Germline V gives CDR1 LNHDA, CDR2 SQIVND (reference sequence). The CDR3 has 13 residues. The V gene lost 5 bases and the J gene lost 0 bases, with 7 bases spanning the gap. The CDR3 DNA sequence: TGTGCCAGTAGTGGACAGTTGAACACTGAAGCTTTCTTT. It specifies CASSGQLNTEAFF.

The chain recombines TRBV2 with TRBJ2-2, with D maybe TRBD2 (5 bases). V was clipped by 5 bases and J by 5 bases, with 12 bases between them. The length of the CDR3 is 14 residues. Per the germline V gene, CDR1 is SNHLY and CDR2 is FYNNEI. The CDR3 reads CASSRDLITGELFF. The CDR3 DNA reads as TGTGCCAGCAGTCGGGATCTTATAACCGGGGAGCTGTTTTTT.